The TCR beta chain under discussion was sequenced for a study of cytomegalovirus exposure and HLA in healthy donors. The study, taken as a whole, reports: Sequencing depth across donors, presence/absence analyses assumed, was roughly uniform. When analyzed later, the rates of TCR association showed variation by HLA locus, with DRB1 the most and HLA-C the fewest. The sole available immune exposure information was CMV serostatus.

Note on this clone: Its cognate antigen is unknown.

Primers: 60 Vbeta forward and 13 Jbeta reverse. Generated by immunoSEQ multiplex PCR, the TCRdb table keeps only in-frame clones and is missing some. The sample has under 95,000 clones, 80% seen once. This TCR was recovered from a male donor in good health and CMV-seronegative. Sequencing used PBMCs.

The CDR3: CASSMRGNEQFF. The CDR3 bases are TGTGCCAGTAGTATGCGGGGCAATGAGCAGTTCTTC. This chain links TRBV19 with TRBJ2-1, with a possible D match to TRBD2 (6 bases). The germline V and J ends were trimmed by 3 bases and 6 bases, with 6 bases remaining between them. The CDR3 contains 12 residues. Germline V gene lookup returns CDR1 LNHDA and CDR2 SQIVND (reference sequence).